The 27 T cell receptor beta chains given below trace back to one sample, sequenced in a study of blood T cells in healthy people across ages. Primed by a sample-barcoded 5' primer and a J-beta primer mix, a second PCR proceeded for roughly 7 to 11 cycles. In TCRdb, the 5' RACE reads were re-called with MiXCR into one record per CDR3 protein. The sample yields about 580,000 distinct CDR3 sequences, 47% seen once. Sequenced: blood. These receptors were obtained from a man older than 75 in good health.

Details on this clonotype: A much bigger clone sits one base away, suggesting this may be a read error. The rearrangement uses TRBV7-2 and TRBJ2-7; maybe TRBD2 (6 bases). CDR1 is SGHTA and CDR2 is FQGNSA in the germline V gene. This CDR3 has 14 amino acids. This CDR3 is CASSVAVSSYEQYF. CDR3 DNA sequence: TGTGCCAGCAGCGTAGCGGTCAGTTCCTACGAGCAGTACTTC.

The chain carries TRBV7-2 and TRBJ1-6; no definite D call. V gave up 1 base and J gave up 10 bases, with 11 bases separating them. Germline assignment: CDR1 SGHTA and CDR2 FQGNSA. The CDR3 length is 14 residues. The CDR3 protein is CASSLGPSVSPLHF. The DNA of the CDR3 is TGTGCCAGCAGCTTAGGTCCCTCGGTCTCACCCCTCCACTTT.

This clonotype was observed a handful of times. J is TRBJ1-1 and V is TRBV7-9, with D uncertain. Trimming removed 7 bases from V and 0 bases from J, with 18 bases in between. The CDR3 has 16 residues. Germline lookup yields CDR1 SEHNR and CDR2 FQNEAQ (reference sequence). The CDR3 spells CASKTLGRQMNTEAFF. The CDR3 DNA reads TGTGCCAGCAAAACCCTGGGTAGGCAGATGAACACTGAAGCTTTCTTT. Full variable domain (rest looked up from reference TRBV7-9 and TRBJ1-1): DTGVSQNPRHKITKRGQNVTFRCDPISEHNRLYWYRQTLGQGPEFLTYFQNEAQLEKSRLLSDRFSAERPKGSFSTLEIQRTEQGDSAMYLCASKTLGRQMNTEAFFGQGTRLTVV.

The CDR3 nucleotides read TGCGCCAGCCAGCGGGGAACAGATACGCAGTATTTT. Translated, it gives CASQRGTDTQYF. The chain employs TRBV5-1 and TRBJ2-3, with 7 bases lining up with TRBD2. The ends lost 7 bases at V and 3 bases at J; junction bases unmatched: 2. The CDR3 has 12 amino acids. In germline, CDR1 is SGHRS, CDR2 YFSETQ. Filled out from reference TRBV5-1 and TRBJ2-3, the complete variable domain reads KAGVTQTPRYLIKTRGQQVTLSCSPISGHRSVSWYQQTPGQGLQFLFEYFSETQRNKGNFPGRFSGRQFSNSRSEMNVSTLELGDSALYLCASQRGTDTQYFGPGTRLTVL.

The chain links TRBV28 to TRBJ2-3, with TRBD2 matching over 13 bases. Germline V gene sequence: CDR1 MDHEN, CDR2 SYDVKM. Trimming removed 10 bases from V and 6 bases from J; junction bases left unmatched: 7. The CDR3 is made up of 14 amino acids. CDR3 loop: CATLPTSGRDTQYF. DNA for the CDR3: TGTGCCACCCTACCGACTAGCGGGAGGGATACGCAGTATTTT. Variable domain in full (rest from reference TRBV28 and TRBJ2-3): DVKVTQSSRYLVKRTGEKVFLECVQDMDHENMFWYRQDPGLGLRLIYFSYDVKMKEKGDIPEGYSVSREKKERFSLILESASTNQTSMYLCATLPTSGRDTQYFGPGTRLTVL.

The rearrangement joins TRBV6-5 to TRBJ2-2, with D possibly TRBD2 on 6 matching bases. CDR1 is MNHEY, CDR2 SVGAGI, per germline. The CDR3 has 15 residues. The germline V and J ends were trimmed by 7 bases and 6 bases, with 18 bases remaining between them. Here the CDR3 DNA reads TGTGCCAGCACCACGACTAGGCCGGGAGCCGGGGAGCTGTTTTTT. Amino acids: CASTTTRPGAGELFF.

The chain combines TRBV27 with TRBJ2-1, with D perhaps matching TRBD1 (5 bases). Trimming shortened V by 9 bases and J by 9 bases, and 21 bases separated the two germline ends. The CDR3 has 14 residues. Germline loops: CDR1 MNHEY, CDR2 SMNVEV (reference sequence). Here the CDR3 DNA reads TGTGCCAGTAAGACAGTTTCCGTAAAGGGTGAGCAGTTCTTC. It is translated as CASKTVSVKGEQFF.

The rearrangement uses TRBV9 and TRBJ2-1; possibly TRBD1 for D (6 bases). This CDR3 contains 12 residues. The V gene lost 7 bases and the J gene lost 6 bases, with 11 bases spanning the gap. Germline-derived CDR1 and CDR2 are SGDLS and YYNGEE. CDR3 coding DNA: TGTGCCAGCGATGGACAGTCCAATGAGCAGTTCTTC. The encoded protein is CASDGQSNEQFF.

This clonotype occurred a few times. The chain couples TRBV20-1 to TRBJ2-1; 8 bases match TRBD1. Germline V gene lookup returns CDR1 DFQATT and CDR2 SNEGSKA (reference sequence). V shed 4 bases, J shed 0 bases, and the junction held 14 bases outside the gene matches. The CDR3 loop spans 18 amino acids. The CDR3 loop is CSATPTTGTGFSYNEQFF. The CDR3 DNA sequence: TGCAGTGCTACCCCCACTACCGGGACAGGATTCTCCTACAATGAGCAGTTCTTC.

CDR3 in DNA: TGTGCCAGCAGCGCACAGACAGGGGCGGAGACCCAGTACTTC. Its translation is CASSAQTGAETQYF. This chain uses TRBV7-2 with TRBJ2-7, with 8 bases fitting TRBD1. Gene TRBJ2-5 matches the end of the DNA better, so the J call may be wrong. Germline V CDR1 and CDR2: SGHTA, FQGNSA. This CDR3 has 14 residues.

The chain joins TRBV5-1 to TRBJ2-2; TRBD1 aligns across 7 bases. The CDR3 is 14 residues long. After removal of 3 bases from V and 4 bases from J, the junction contained 3 bases not matched to a gene. Per the germline V gene, CDR1 is SGHRS and CDR2 is YFSETQ. The DNA for the CDR3 is TGCGCCAGCAGCTGGCGACAGGGCACCGGGGAGCTGTTTTTT. Protein sequence: CASSWRQGTGELFF.

This clonotype was counted between two and nine times. The CDR3 reads CSGQGGADIQYF. DNA of the CDR3: TGCAGCGGGCAAGGGGGGGCGGACATTCAGTACTTC. This chain links TRBV29-1 with TRBJ2-4, with D possibly being TRBD2 (7 bases). This CDR3 has 12 residues. Trimming cost V 7 bases and J 8 bases, with 15 bases left between them. From germline, CDR1 is SQVTM and CDR2 ANQGSEA.

The chain has TRBV11-2 and TRBJ2-1; possibly TRBD2 for D (5 bases). This CDR3 is 13 amino acids long. CDR1 is SGHAT, CDR2 FQNNGV, per germline. Trimming shortened V by 2 bases and J by 11 bases, and 13 bases separated the two germline ends. The chain's CDR3 is CASSLTRPGKQFF. The CDR3 DNA reads TGTGCCAGCAGCTTAACACGCCCCGGGAAGCAGTTCTTC.

This clonotype was found once. The rearrangement links TRBV20-1 to TRBJ2-1; TRBD2 aligns across 9 bases. CDR3 length: 15 amino acids. V trimming: 6 bases; J trimming: 3 bases; junction bases outside the gene matches: 9. Germline CDR1 is DFQATT and CDR2 is SNEGSKA (reference sequence). CDR3 residues: CSAGGGGANYNEQFF. CDR3 nucleotides: TGCAGTGCCGGGGGCGGGGGGGCTAACTACAATGAGCAGTTCTTC.

The chain combines TRBV10-3 with TRBJ2-3; TRBD2 aligns across 7 bases. The CDR3 is 16 residues long. J was trimmed by 8 bases and V by 5 bases; bases with no gene match: 16. The germline V gene encodes CDR1 ENHRY and CDR2 SYGVKD. Here the CDR3 DNA reads TGTGCCATCAGTAGTGGTAGCGGGCCCGTAGTCGCTACGCAGTATTTT. It codes for CAISSGSGPVVATQYF.

The J gene is TRBJ2-3, the V gene TRBV24-1; perhaps TRBD1 as D (5 bases). V lost 2 bases and J lost 0, with 11 bases in between. The V gene's germline CDR1 is KGHDR and CDR2 SFDVKD. This CDR3 comprises 16 residues. In DNA form, the CDR3 reads TGTGCCACCAGTGATTGGGGCAGTACTAGCACAGATACGCAGTATTTT. It is translated as CATSDWGSTSTDTQYF.

This chain connects TRBV5-5 to TRBJ2-3; 8 positions agree with TRBD2. V lost 4 bases to trimming and J lost 4 bases; unmatched junction nucleotides: 11. Germline assignment: CDR1 SGHKS and CDR2 YYEKEE (reference sequence). This CDR3 is built from 16 residues. The DNA for the CDR3 is TGTGCCAGCAGCATCATTAGCGGGGTGGGAGCAGATACGCAGTATTTT. Its protein product is CASSIISGVGADTQYF. Full variable domain (rest looked up from reference TRBV5-5 and TRBJ2-3): DAGVTQSPTHLIKTRGQQVTLRCSPISGHKSVSWYQQVLGQGPQFIFQYYEKEERGRGNFPDRFSARQFPNYSSELNVNALLLGDSALYLCASSIISGVGADTQYFGPGTRLTVL.

This clonotype was counted ten times or more. V usage is TRBV7-2 and J usage is TRBJ1-2; D is unclear. The CDR3 consists of 13 residues. V was clipped by 5 bases and J by 0 bases, with 7 bases between them. Germline assignment: CDR1 SGHTA and CDR2 FQGNSA. Written as DNA, the CDR3 is TGTGCCAGCAGCAGCCGGGCTAACTATGGCTACACCTTC. It specifies CASSSRANYGYTF.

This clonotype came up a few times. The chain couples TRBV7-9 to TRBJ1-1, with D unclear. Trimming cost V 5 bases and J 0 bases, with 4 bases left between them. Per germline, CDR1 SEHNR and CDR2 FQNEAQ (reference sequence). The CDR3 has 12 residues. CDR3 DNA: TGTGCCAGCAGCAGGATGAACACTGAAGCTTTCTTT. Residues: CASSRMNTEAFF.

There are a few counts of this clonotype. The chain carries TRBV15 and TRBJ2-3; 11 bases align to TRBD1. Germline trimming cut 2 bases from V and 7 bases from J; bases unmatched to any gene: 11. Germline CDR1 is LNHNV and CDR2 is YYDKDF (reference sequence). The CDR3 runs 17 residues. CDR3 nucleotides: TGTGCCACCAGCAGATCCTCCCCACGGACAGGGGGCAATACGCAGTATTTT. Protein: CATSRSSPRTGGNTQYF.

As concerns this clonotype: Possible read error: a much larger clone is one base away. The chain combines TRBV6-6 with TRBJ2-5; D is uncertain. This CDR3 has 14 residues. The V gene's germline CDR1 is MNHNY and CDR2 SVGAGI (reference sequence). In DNA, the CDR3 is TGTGCCGGCAGTTACGCCCAGTACCAAGAGACCCAGTACTTC. This sequence encodes CAGSYAQYQETQYF.

In this sample, this clonotype turned up a few times. This sequence joins TRBV12-3 or TRBV12-4 and TRBJ1-2, with D perhaps TRBD1 (6 bases). The V end lost 6 bases, the J end lost 2 bases, and 13 bases lay between the germline ends. The CDR3 sequence is 14 residues long. CDR3 DNA sequence: TGTGCCAGCAGCAGCCGACAGGCGAACTATGGCTACACCTTC. Its protein product is CASSSRQANYGYTF.

The chain has TRBV28 and TRBJ2-7; 13 nucleotides agree with TRBD2. This CDR3 has 17 amino acids. J was trimmed by 2 bases and V by 7 bases; bases with no gene match: 11. The germline V gene encodes CDR1 MDHEN and CDR2 SYDVKM. CDR3 in DNA: TGTGCCAGCACGCGACTGGGACTAGCGGGATTGGCCTACGAGCAGTACTTC. Translated, it gives CASTRLGLAGLAYEQYF.

The genes are TRBV20-1 and TRBJ1-1; tentative D call: TRBD1 (6 bases). The CDR3 totals 13 residues. The ends were cut back, 6 bases at V and 7 bases at J, with 18 bases in the middle. Germline V CDR1 and CDR2: DFQATT, SNEGSKA (reference sequence). CDR3 bases: TGCAGTGCCACTCCGGGGGGGCCGTTTGAAGCTTTCTTT. It codes for CSATPGGPFEAFF.

The table lists this clonotype with a few counts. The chain couples TRBV5-1 to TRBJ2-3, with TRBD2 matching over 9 bases. The ends lost 3 bases at V and 1 base at J; junction bases unmatched: 6. This CDR3 is built from 16 residues. Germline V CDR1 and CDR2: SGHRS, YFSETQ. The CDR3 spells CASSSRVAGGTDTQYF. CDR3 DNA sequence: TGCGCCAGCAGCTCGAGGGTAGCGGGGGGCACAGATACGCAGTATTTT.

This chain uses TRBV4-3 with TRBJ1-4; D not resolved. This CDR3 has 15 residues. V dropped 6 bases and J dropped 6 bases, with 17 bases sitting between them. Germline CDR1 LGHNA, CDR2 YSLEER. The CDR3, as DNA: TGCGCCAGCAGGCTAATGGCCTCAGAGGATGAAAAACTGTTTTTT. This codes for CASRLMASEDEKLFF.

The V gene is TRBV20-1, the J gene TRBJ2-3; D remains ambiguous. Trimming pared 5 bases from V and 1 base from J, leaving 10 bases between. CDR1 and CDR2 from the germline V gene are DFQATT and SNEGSKA (reference sequence). The CDR3 consists of 13 residues. CDR3 sequence reads: CSAAVIGTDTQYF. The CDR3 DNA sequence: TGCAGTGCTGCGGTGATTGGCACAGATACGCAGTATTTT.